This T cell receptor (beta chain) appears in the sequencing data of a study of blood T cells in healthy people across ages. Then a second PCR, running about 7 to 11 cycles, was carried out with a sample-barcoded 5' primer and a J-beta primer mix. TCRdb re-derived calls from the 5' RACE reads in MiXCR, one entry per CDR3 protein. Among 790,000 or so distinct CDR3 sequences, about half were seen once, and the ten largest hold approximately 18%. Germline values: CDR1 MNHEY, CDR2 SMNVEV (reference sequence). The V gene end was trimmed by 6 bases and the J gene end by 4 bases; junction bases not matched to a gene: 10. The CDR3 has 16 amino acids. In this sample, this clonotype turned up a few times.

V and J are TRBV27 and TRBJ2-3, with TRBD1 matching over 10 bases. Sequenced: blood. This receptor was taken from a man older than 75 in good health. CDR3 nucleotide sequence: TGTGCCAGCAGAATGAAGGGACAGGGGTTGCCAGATACGCAGTATTTT. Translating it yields CASRMKGQGLPDTQYF.